The 27 T cell receptor beta chains given below trace back to one sample, sequenced in a study of vaccination effects on CD4 cells after COVID-19. Generated by immunoSEQ multiplex PCR, the TCRdb table keeps only in-frame clones and is missing some. The repertoire holds about 41,000 clones, with under 75% as singletons. These TCRs are of unknown antigen specificity. Antigen-specific CD4+ T cell clonotypes were called by their expansion after viral peptide-pool culture in ViraFEST. CD4+ T cells were isolated after roughly nine days of culture. Among the vaccine recipients, none had a prior SARS-CoV-2 infection, and nucleocapsid antibodies were negative. The input for sequencing was CD4+ T cells from PBMCs cultured with HCoV-OC43 spike peptides, taken before COVID-19 vaccination. The subset denotes: HCoV-OC43 spike overlapping peptide pool stimulation. These receptors all come from a human donor who received a COVID-19 vaccine.

The rearrangement joins TRBV5-4 to TRBJ1-4; 9 bases fit TRBD1. Trimming removed 4 bases from V and 5 bases from J; junction bases left unmatched: 12. Germline CDR1 SGHNT, CDR2 YYREEE (reference sequence). The CDR3 has 17 amino acids. The CDR3 DNA is TGTGCCAGCAGCCCAGGTCCCGGGACAGGGAGAAATGAAAAACTGTTTTTT. This encodes CASSPGPGTGRNEKLFF.

In its sample, this clone was seen a few times. J is TRBJ2-1 and V is TRBV18, with 7 bases matching TRBD1. The CDR3 loop spans 15 amino acids. Germline CDR1 KGHSH, CDR2 LQKENI. Germline trimming cut 2 bases from V and 6 bases from J; bases unmatched to any gene: 7. The CDR3: CASSPVAGGSNEQFF. The CDR3 DNA reads TGTGCCAGCTCACCAGTGGCAGGGGGAAGCAATGAGCAGTTCTTC. The full variable domain, in which reference TRBV18 and TRBJ2-1 provide the parts outside the CDR3, is NAGVMQNPRHLVRRRGQEARLRCSPMKGHSHVYWYRQLPEEGLKFMVYLQKENIIDESGMPKERFSAEFPKEGPSILRIQQVVRGDSAAYFCASSPVAGGSNEQFFGPGTRLTVL.

The rearrangement joins TRBV7-9 to TRBJ2-7; 9 nucleotides line up with TRBD1. The germline V gene encodes CDR1 SEHNR and CDR2 FQNEAQ (reference sequence). This CDR3 region has 12 residues. Losses at the gene ends were 5 bases for V and 9 bases for J; bases not matched to a gene: 5. In nucleotides, the CDR3 is TGTGCCAGCAGCCGGGACAGGGAGAGGCAGTACTTC. Amino acids: CASSRDRERQYF. Together with reference TRBV7-9 and TRBJ2-7, the CDR3 gives the full variable domain: DTGVSQNPRHKITKRGQNVTFRCDPISEHNRLYWYRQTLGQGPEFLTYFQNEAQLEKSRLLSDRFSAERPKGSFSTLEIQRTEQGDSAMYLCASSRDRERQYFGPGTRLTVT.

The chain uses TRBV6-5 and TRBJ1-1; perhaps TRBD1 as D (6 bases). This CDR3 is 13 amino acids long. Trimming removed 8 bases from V and 4 bases from J, with 14 bases in between. Germline V gene sequence: CDR1 MNHEY, CDR2 SVGAGI. This CDR3 is CASPGTMSTEAFF. The DNA for the CDR3 is TGTGCCAGCCCCGGGACAATGAGCACTGAAGCTTTCTTT.

This clone was counted many times. The chain combines TRBV2 with TRBJ2-5; D is ambiguous. The CDR3 runs 12 residues. V was pared by 5 bases and J by 7 bases, with 11 bases between. CDR1 is SNHLY, CDR2 FYNNEI, per germline. The CDR3 nucleotides are TGTGCCAGCAGTCTAGATTATGGGACCCAGTACTTC. Its translation is CASSLDYGTQYF.

The chain is built from TRBV18 and TRBJ1-2, with unresolved D. Germline-derived CDR1 and CDR2 are KGHSH and LQKENI. The CDR3 runs 15 residues. V was trimmed by 0 bases and J by 0 bases, leaving 8 bases between them. CDR3 amino acids: CASSPPSLANYGYTF. CDR3 nucleotides: TGTGCCAGCTCACCACCGAGCCTAGCTAACTATGGCTACACCTTC. Filled out from reference TRBV18 and TRBJ1-2, the complete variable domain reads NAGVMQNPRHLVRRRGQEARLRCSPMKGHSHVYWYRQLPEEGLKFMVYLQKENIIDESGMPKERFSAEFPKEGPSILRIQQVVRGDSAAYFCASSPPSLANYGYTFGSGTRLTVV.

This chain links TRBV10-3 with TRBJ1-2, with unresolved D. V was cut by 6 bases and J by 2 bases, with 4 bases left in between. The germline V gene encodes CDR1 ENHRY and CDR2 SYGVKD. The CDR3 has 11 amino acids. As DNA, the CDR3 is TGTGCCATCAGCCAGAACTATGGCTACACCTTC. Protein sequence: CAISQNYGYTF.

The chain links TRBV2 to TRBJ2-5; 8 positions match TRBD1. Germline CDR1 is SNHLY and CDR2 is FYNNEI. With V trimmed by 0 bases and J by 5 bases, 8 bases remained unmatched. CDR3 size: 16 residues. CDR3 loop: CASSEALGRGRETQYF. CDR3 DNA sequence: TGTGCCAGCAGTGAAGCGCTAGGCAGGGGGCGTGAGACCCAGTACTTC. Filled out from reference TRBV2 and TRBJ2-5, the complete variable domain reads EPEVTQTPSHQVTQMGQEVILRCVPISNHLYFYWYRQILGQKVEFLVSFYNNEISEKSEIFDDQFSVERPDGSNFTLKIRSTKLEDSAMYFCASSEALGRGRETQYFGPGTRLLVL.

CDR3 nucleotide sequence: TGTGCCAGCAGTGTTGACAGTTATAATTCACCCCTCCACTTT. Translated: CASSVDSYNSPLHF. The rearrangement links TRBV25-1 to TRBJ1-6; tentatively, D is TRBD1 (5 bases). V lost 4 bases, J lost 4 bases, and 8 bases lay in between. CDR1 and CDR2 (germline): MGHDK, SYGVNS. This CDR3 has 14 amino acids.

The chain is built from TRBV6-2 or TRBV6-3 and TRBJ1-2, with D uncertain. Per germline, CDR1 MNHEY and CDR2 SVGEGT. The V end lost 5 bases, the J end lost 4 bases, and 17 bases lay between the germline ends. The CDR3 is 15 amino acids. CDR3 DNA: TGTGCCAGCAGTGCGACGGCCGGAGAAGTCTATGGCTACACCTTC. Its protein is CASSATAGEVYGYTF.

The chain joins TRBV25-1 to TRBJ1-2, with D uncertain. Trimming removed 5 bases from V and 4 bases from J, with 11 bases in between. Per germline, CDR1 MGHDK and CDR2 SYGVNS. The CDR3 is 13 residues long. CDR3 sequence: CASSNMGTYGYTF. DNA of the CDR3: TGTGCCAGCAGTAATATGGGCACCTATGGCTACACCTTC.

The CDR3 DNA is TGTGCCAGCAGCCGGGACAGGGACACTGAAGCTTTCTTT. As protein: CASSRDRDTEAFF. The chain employs TRBV11-2 and TRBJ1-1, with TRBD1 identical over 9 bases. The CDR3 has 13 amino acids. With V trimmed by 5 bases and J by 3 bases, 1 base remained unmatched. The germline CDR1 and CDR2 sequences are SGHAT and FQNNGV.

This clone was found a few times. In nucleotides, the CDR3 is TGTGCCAGCAGTGAGCGGGACAGGGTGTGGGAGACCCAGTACTTC. Residues: CASSERDRVWETQYF. The chain combines TRBV2 with TRBJ2-5; 9 positions agree with TRBD1. This CDR3 is built from 15 residues. The J segment lost 5 bases and the V segment lost 3 bases, leaving 7 bases of the junction unmatched. From germline, CDR1 is SNHLY and CDR2 FYNNEI.

By proportion, this clone is medium-sized. The chain employs TRBV10-3 and TRBJ2-1; no reliable D call. Deletions cut 6 bases from V and 6 bases from J, with 12 bases between. CDR1 ENHRY and CDR2 SYGVKD come from the germline V gene. This CDR3 is built from 13 residues. CDR3: CAISQVAPNEQFF. The CDR3 coding sequence is TGTGCCATCAGCCAGGTAGCCCCCAATGAGCAGTTCTTC.

In this sample, this clone turned up a few times. V is TRBV24-1 and J is TRBJ2-2; D not resolved. The CDR3 has 13 residues. The germline CDR1 and CDR2 sequences are KGHDR and SFDVKD. V was trimmed by 5 bases and J by 6 bases, leaving 9 bases between them. CDR3 DNA: TGTGCCACCAGTGGTGTCGTGGCCGGGGAGCTGTTTTTT. This codes for CATSGVVAGELFF.

The chain links TRBV10-3 to TRBJ2-1, with no clear D. V was pared by 8 bases and J by 7 bases, with 9 bases between. This CDR3 has 11 amino acids. The germline gives CDR1 ENHRY, CDR2 SYGVKD. The CDR3 loop is CAIAMGNEQFF. As DNA, the CDR3 is TGTGCCATCGCTATGGGAAATGAGCAGTTCTTC.

This chain uses TRBV29-1 with TRBJ2-1, with 12 positions matching TRBD2. The CDR3 loop spans 15 amino acids. V trimming: 7 bases; J trimming: 4 bases; junction bases outside the gene matches: 8. Germline assignment: CDR1 SQVTM and CDR2 ANQGSEA. CDR3 protein: CSAIILAGGYNEQFF. The CDR3, as DNA: TGCAGCGCCATCATCCTAGCGGGAGGGTACAATGAGCAGTTCTTC.

The chain recombines TRBV2 with TRBJ1-1; D remains unclear. CDR3 length equals 13 residues. The germline V gene has CDR1 SNHLY and CDR2 FYNNEI. The V end lost 1 base, the J end lost 4 bases, and 7 bases lay between the germline ends. The CDR3 nucleotides read TGTGCCAGCAGTGAAGTAGGGAGCACTGAAGCTTTCTTT. Translated, it gives CASSEVGSTEAFF.

V usage is TRBV6-6 and J usage is TRBJ2-2; 9 bases are shared with TRBD2. Germline CDR1 MNHNY, CDR2 SVGAGI (reference sequence). Trimming cost V 6 bases and J 4 bases; bases outside gene matches: 9. There are 16 residues in the CDR3. CDR3 amino acids: CASRHSAGGPTGELFF. DNA for the CDR3: TGTGCCAGCAGACACTCAGCGGGAGGTCCCACCGGGGAGCTGTTTTTT.

Note on this clone: Other DNA sequences in this specimen translate into the identical CDR3. This chain uses TRBV14 with TRBJ2-3, with 12 positions matching TRBD2. V gave up 1 base and J gave up 4 bases; unmatched junction bases: 0. This CDR3 is built from 15 residues. Germline CDR1 SGHDN, CDR2 FVKESK. CDR3: CASSQGLAGADTQYF. For the CDR3, the DNA is TGTGCCAGCAGCCAAGGACTAGCGGGAGCAGATACGCAGTATTTT. The whole variable domain, remainder taken from reference TRBV14 and TRBJ2-3, is EAGVTQFPSHSVIEKGQTVTLRCDPISGHDNLYWYRRVMGKEIKFLLHFVKESKQDESGMPNNRFLAERTGGTYSTLKVQPAELEDSGVYFCASSQGLAGADTQYFGPGTRLTVL.

The genes are TRBV2 and TRBJ2-3, with a weak D call TRBD2 (6 bases). The germline V and J ends were trimmed by 7 bases and 3 bases, with 14 bases remaining between them. The length of the CDR3 is 14 residues. CDR1 is SNHLY, CDR2 FYNNEI, per germline. CDR3 in amino acids: CASTMFGGTDTQYF. The CDR3 DNA is TGTGCCAGCACCATGTTTGGAGGGACAGATACGCAGTATTTT.

V gene TRBV4-3 combines with J gene TRBJ1-2; no clear D gene. The V end was cut by 4 bases, the J end by 3 bases, with 9 bases between. The germline V gene has CDR1 LGHNA and CDR2 YSLEER. This CDR3 has 13 residues. The CDR3 nucleotides are TGCGCCAGCAGCCCCGTGTGGGACTATGGCTACACCTTC. This codes for CASSPVWDYGYTF.

This chain links TRBV12-3 or TRBV12-4 with TRBJ2-1; perhaps TRBD1 as D (5 bases). The CDR3 sequence is 13 residues long. V was clipped by 6 bases and J by 5 bases, with 11 bases between them. The chain's CDR3 is CASRAGKHNEQFF. DNA of the CDR3: TGTGCCAGCAGAGCAGGGAAGCACAATGAGCAGTTCTTC.

The chain recombines TRBV18 with TRBJ2-3; D might be TRBD1 (6 bases). Germline loops: CDR1 KGHSH, CDR2 LQKENI. V lost 6 bases, J lost 0 bases, and 16 bases lay in between. The length of the CDR3 is 16 residues. Here the CDR3 DNA reads TGTGCCAGCTCCCCGGGACAACTCCTTAGCACAGATACGCAGTATTTT. Its translation: CASSPGQLLSTDTQYF. Full variable domain (rest looked up from reference TRBV18 and TRBJ2-3): NAGVMQNPRHLVRRRGQEARLRCSPMKGHSHVYWYRQLPEEGLKFMVYLQKENIIDESGMPKERFSAEFPKEGPSILRIQQVVRGDSAAYFCASSPGQLLSTDTQYFGPGTRLTVL.

This clone came up a few times. The rearrangement joins TRBV20-1 to TRBJ1-2; D unresolved. The V end lost 0 bases, the J end lost 11 bases, and 7 bases lay between the germline ends. Germline lookup yields CDR1 DFQATT and CDR2 SNEGSKA (reference sequence). The CDR3 runs 10 residues. This chain's CDR3 is CSAREGSYTF. In nucleotides, the CDR3 is TGCAGTGCTAGAGAGGGGTCGTACACCTTC.

This clone was detected a few times. The V and J genes are TRBV2 and TRBJ1-4, with a tentative D call TRBD1 (5 bases). The germline V and J ends were trimmed by 6 bases and 7 bases, with 15 bases remaining between them. Germline V gene sequence: CDR1 SNHLY, CDR2 FYNNEI. CDR3 length: 14 amino acids. The DNA for the CDR3 is TGTGCCAGCAGCCAGGACACCGCGGGTGAAAAACTGTTTTTT. This gives the protein CASSQDTAGEKLFF.

This sequence joins TRBV5-6 and TRBJ2-7, with D perhaps TRBD2 (5 bases). Germline CDR1 reads SGHDT; CDR2 reads YYEEEE. Trimming removed 0 bases from V and 6 bases from J, with 7 bases in between. CDR3 length: 12 residues. For the CDR3, the DNA is TGTGCCAGCAGCTTGGTCCGGGGCGAGCAGTACTTC. Translated: CASSLVRGEQYF.